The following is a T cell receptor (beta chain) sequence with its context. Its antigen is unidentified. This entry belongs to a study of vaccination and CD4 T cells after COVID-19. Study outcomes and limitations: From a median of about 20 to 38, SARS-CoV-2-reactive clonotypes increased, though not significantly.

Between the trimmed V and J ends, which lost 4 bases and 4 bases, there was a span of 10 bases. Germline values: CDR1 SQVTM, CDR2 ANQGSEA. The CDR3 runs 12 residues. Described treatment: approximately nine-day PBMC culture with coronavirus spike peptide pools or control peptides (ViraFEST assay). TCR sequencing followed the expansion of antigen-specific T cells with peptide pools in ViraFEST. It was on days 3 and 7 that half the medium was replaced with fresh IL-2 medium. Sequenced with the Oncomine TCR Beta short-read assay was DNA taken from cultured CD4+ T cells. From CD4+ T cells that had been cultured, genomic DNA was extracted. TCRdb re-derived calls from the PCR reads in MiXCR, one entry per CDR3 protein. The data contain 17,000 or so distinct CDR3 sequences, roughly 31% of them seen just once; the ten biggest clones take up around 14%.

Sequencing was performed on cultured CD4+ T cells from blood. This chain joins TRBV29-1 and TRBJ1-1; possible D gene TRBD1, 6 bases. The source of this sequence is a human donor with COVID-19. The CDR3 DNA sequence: TGCAGCGTTGGAGGGGGATCCACTGAAGCTTTCTTT. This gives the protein CSVGGGSTEAFF. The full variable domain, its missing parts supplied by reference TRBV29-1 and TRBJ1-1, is SAVISQKPSRDICQRGTSLTIQCQVDSQVTMMFWYRQQPGQSLTLIATANQGSEATYESGFVIDKFPISRPNLTFSTLTVSNMSPEDSSIYLCSVGGGSTEAFFGQGTRLTVV.